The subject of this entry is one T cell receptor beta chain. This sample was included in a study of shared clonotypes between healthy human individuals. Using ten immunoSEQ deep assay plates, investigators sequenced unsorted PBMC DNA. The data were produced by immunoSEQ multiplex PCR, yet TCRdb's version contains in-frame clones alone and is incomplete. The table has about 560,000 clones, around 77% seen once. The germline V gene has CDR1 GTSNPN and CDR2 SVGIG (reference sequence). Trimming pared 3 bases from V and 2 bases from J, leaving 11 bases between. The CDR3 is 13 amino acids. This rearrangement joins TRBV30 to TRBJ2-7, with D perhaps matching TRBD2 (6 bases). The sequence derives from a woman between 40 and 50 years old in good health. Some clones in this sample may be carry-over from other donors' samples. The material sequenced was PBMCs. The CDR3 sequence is CAWSPGRPYEQYF. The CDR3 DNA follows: TGTGCCTGGAGCCCGGGGAGGCCCTACGAGCAGTACTTC.